These T cell receptor beta chains were read from a single sample in a study of human T cells and chemical hapten exposure. TCRdb redid the calling of the RACE reads with MiXCR, one entry per CDR3 protein. The sample yields some 180,000 distinct CDR3 sequences, around 22% seen once. The sequencing used whole blood, collected in connection with sensitization to the hapten diphenylcyclopropenone (DPC). Receptor source: a woman aged 50 to 65 with alopecia areata. Some clones in this sample may be carry-over from other donors' samples. CDR3s include the opening cysteine and the closing phenylalanine or tryptophan. Each record gives: J gene, clone size, V gene, CDR3 length, D gene, CDR3 DNA, CDR3 protein. D genes are given only for firm matches. Clone size is given for some rows only: seen once, a few or many times, or a class if the clone is expanded.

>TRBJ2-1|.|TRBV5-1|19|TRBD2
TGCGCCAGCAGCTTACTAGCGGGAGGGCCATCGACAACCTACAATGAGCAGTTCTTC
CASSLLAGGPSTTYNEQFF
>TRBJ2-7|few|TRBV5-1|15|TRBD1
TGCGCCAGCAGCTTGCAACCGGGACAGAGCTACGAGCAGTACTTC
CASSLQPGQSYEQYF
>TRBJ2-5|.|TRBV20-1|16|TRBD1
TGCAGTGCCTCCCTTCCCCCGACAGGGGGTTTCGAGACCCAGTACTTC
CSASLPPTGGFETQYF
>TRBJ1-5|.|TRBV6-5|15|.
TGTGCCAGCAGCAGCGACAGGCGGCATCAGCAGCCCCAGCATTTT
CASSSDRRHQQPQHF
>TRBJ1-1|.|TRBV29-1|13|.
TGCAGCGTTGACAGGGGTAGGGACACTGAAGCTTTCTTT
CSVDRGRDTEAFF
>TRBJ2-5|few|TRBV29-1|13|TRBD2
TGCAGCTCAGCGGGCGGGAGCCAAGAGACCCAGTACTTC
CSSAGGSQETQYF
>TRBJ2-7|.|TRBV11-2|14|.
TGTGCCAGCAGCCCGGGCCTCGGGGACTACGAGCAGTACTTC
CASSPGLGDYEQYF
>TRBJ2-3|.|TRBV5-1|15|.
TGCGCCAGCAGCTTGGTGGACCCTAGCACAGATACGCAGTATTTT
CASSLVDPSTDTQYF
>TRBJ2-7|.|TRBV20-1|14|.
TGCAGTGCTAGAGGTGGGACACCCGCCTACGAGCAGTACTTC
CSARGGTPAYEQYF
>TRBJ1-6|.|TRBV2|14|TRBD1
TGTGCCAGCACCCAGGGACAGGGGAATTCACCCCTCCACTTT
CASTQGQGNSPLHF
>TRBJ2-2|.|TRBV28|14|.
TGTGCCAGCAGTTTAAGGCCGGACACCGGGGAGCTGTTTTTT
CASSLRPDTGELFF
>TRBJ2-2|.|TRBV2|14|TRBD2
TGTGCCACTGGACTAGCGGCGAACACCGGGGAGCTGTTTTTT
CATGLAANTGELFF
>TRBJ2-1|few|TRBV6-2/TRBV6-3|15|TRBD2
TGTGCCAGCGGGGTCGATCGGGAGGGAAACAATGAGCAGTTCTTC
CASGVDREGNNEQFF
>TRBJ2-5|few|TRBV29-1|13|.
TGCAGCGTTGAAGAATGGATCGGAGAGACCCAGTACTTC
CSVEEWIGETQYF
>TRBJ2-7|.|TRBV2|12|.
TGTGCCAGCAGTGCCAGGGGAGACGAGCAGTACTTC
CASSARGDEQYF
>TRBJ1-6|.|TRBV5-1|14|.
TGCGCCAGCAGCTTCGGGGAGAGGAATTCACCCCTCCACTTT
CASSFGERNSPLHF
>TRBJ2-7|.|TRBV5-1|15|.
TGCGCCAGCAGCTTCGCGGGGGCGTATCTCGACGAGCAGTACTTC
CASSFAGAYLDEQYF
>TRBJ1-1|.|TRBV7-9|16|.
TGTGCCAGCAGCTTAGGGGCCAGACTCCTGAACACTGAAGCTTTCTTT
CASSLGARLLNTEAFF
>TRBJ2-2|.|TRBV19|16|TRBD2
TGTGCCAGTAGTATAGATAGCGGGAGCGGCACCGGGGAGCTGTTTTTT
CASSIDSGSGTGELFF
>TRBJ2-5|few|TRBV15|16|TRBD2
TGTGCCACCAGCAGAGATCGGCTAGCGGGAGTCGAGACCCAGTACTTC
CATSRDRLAGVETQYF
>TRBJ2-3|.|TRBV29-1|12|.
TGCAGCGTTGTCAGGGACACAGATACGCAGTATTTT
CSVVRDTDTQYF
>TRBJ2-3|few|TRBV20-1|12|.
TGCAGTGCTGGACTACTAGCTCATACGCAGTATTTT
CSAGLLAHTQYF